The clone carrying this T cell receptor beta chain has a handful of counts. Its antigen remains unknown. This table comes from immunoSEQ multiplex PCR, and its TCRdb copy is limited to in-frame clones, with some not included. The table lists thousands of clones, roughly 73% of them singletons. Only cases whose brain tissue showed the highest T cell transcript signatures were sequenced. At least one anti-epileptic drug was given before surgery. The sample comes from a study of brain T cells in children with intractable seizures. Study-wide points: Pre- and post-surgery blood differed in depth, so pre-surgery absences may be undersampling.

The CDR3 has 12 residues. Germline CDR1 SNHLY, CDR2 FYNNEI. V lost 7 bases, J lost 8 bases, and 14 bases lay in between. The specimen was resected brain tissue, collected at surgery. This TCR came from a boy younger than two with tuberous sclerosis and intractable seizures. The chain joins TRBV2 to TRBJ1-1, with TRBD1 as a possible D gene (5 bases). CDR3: CASNGGLIEAFF. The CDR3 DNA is TGTGCCAGCAATGGGGGTTTAATAGAAGCTTTCTTT.